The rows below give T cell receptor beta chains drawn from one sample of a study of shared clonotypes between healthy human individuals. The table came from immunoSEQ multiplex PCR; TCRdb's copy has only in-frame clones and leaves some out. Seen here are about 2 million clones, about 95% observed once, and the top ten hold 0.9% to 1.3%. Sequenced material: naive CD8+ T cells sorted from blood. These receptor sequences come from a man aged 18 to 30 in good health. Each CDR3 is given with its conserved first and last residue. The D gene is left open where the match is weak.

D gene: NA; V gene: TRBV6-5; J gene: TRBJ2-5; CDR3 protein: CASSYHPGSSQETQYF
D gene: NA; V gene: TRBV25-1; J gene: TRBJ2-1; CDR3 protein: CASRSGDNEQFF
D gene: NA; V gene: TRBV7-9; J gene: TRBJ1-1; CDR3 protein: CASSLADSPMNTEAFF
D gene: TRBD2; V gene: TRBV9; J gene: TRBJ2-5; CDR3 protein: CASSVGLAGGPGETQYF
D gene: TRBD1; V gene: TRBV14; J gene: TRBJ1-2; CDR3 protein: CASSQTGVNGYTF
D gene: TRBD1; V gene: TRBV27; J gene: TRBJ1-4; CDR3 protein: CASSFGTGAQYEKLFF
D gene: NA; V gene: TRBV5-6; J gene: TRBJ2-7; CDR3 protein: CASSPRTDVEQYF
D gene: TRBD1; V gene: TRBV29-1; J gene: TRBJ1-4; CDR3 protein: CGGQVCEKLFF
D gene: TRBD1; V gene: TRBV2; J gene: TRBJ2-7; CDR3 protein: CASSEGRQGTYEQYF
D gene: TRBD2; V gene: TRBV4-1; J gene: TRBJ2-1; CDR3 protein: CASSQVGLAGVHEQFF